A single sample is the source of the 31 T cell receptor beta chains below, sequenced in a study of T cell repertoires in cytomegalovirus infection. TCRdb re-called the reads through MiXCR, storing one row per CDR3 protein. The profile covers about 450,000 distinct CDR3 sequences, with approximately 30% appearing a single time and 12% to 15% taken by the ten largest. Sequencing input: PBMCs. The receptors were sampled from a human donor in good health (CMV status not recorded). Some clones in this sample may be carry-over from other donors' samples.

This clonotype was picked up a small number of times. The chain carries TRBV19 and TRBJ2-6; 9 bases are shared with TRBD1. Germline CDR1 reads LNHDA; CDR2 reads SQIVND (reference sequence). This CDR3 has 23 amino acids. Trimming removed 5 bases from V and 1 base from J; junction bases left unmatched: 24. The CDR3 nucleotides read TGTGCCAGTAGTCCAACATCCCAACAGGGGGCAATGGCCCAATTGTCTGGGGCCAACGTCCTGACTTTC. Translation gives CASSPTSQQGAMAQLSGANVLTF.

The chain recombines TRBV20-1 with TRBJ2-6; D not resolved. CDR3 length equals 13 residues. V lost 4 bases to trimming and J lost 0 bases, with 4 bases between them. Germline-derived CDR1 and CDR2 are DFQATT and SNEGSKA (reference sequence). CDR3 nucleotides: TGCAGTGCTAAGCACTCTGGGGCCAACGTCCTGACTTTC. Amino acids: CSAKHSGANVLTF.

This chain connects TRBV20-1 to TRBJ2-5; 7 nucleotides align to TRBD1. V was clipped by 3 bases and J by 4 bases; unmatched bases: 8. Germline V gene lookup returns CDR1 DFQATT and CDR2 SNEGSKA (reference sequence). The CDR3 has 14 amino acids. In nucleotides, the CDR3 is TGCAGTGCTAGTAAGGGGGCAGGACTAGAGACCCAGTACTTC. It is translated as CSASKGAGLETQYF.

This clonotype was seen a handful of times. V usage is TRBV20-1 and J usage is TRBJ1-2; 7 bases line up with TRBD1. The V gene's germline CDR1 is DFQATT and CDR2 SNEGSKA (reference sequence). This CDR3 comprises 14 residues. V lost 3 bases and J lost 4; bases outside the gene matches: 8. CDR3: CSASVWNRGYGYTF. The CDR3 DNA reads as TGCAGTGCTAGCGTCTGGAACAGGGGCTATGGCTACACCTTC.

The genes are TRBV5-4 and TRBJ2-5; the match to TRBD1 covers 7 bases. Looked up from germline, CDR1 is SGHNT and CDR2 is YYREEE (reference sequence). The CDR3 is 14 residues long. V dropped 4 bases and J dropped 2; count of bases not matched to a gene: 5. CDR3 amino acids: CASSLGTVQETQYF. The CDR3, as DNA: TGTGCCAGCAGCCTAGGGACAGTACAAGAGACCCAGTACTTC. Using reference TRBV5-4 and TRBJ2-5 for the parts outside the CDR3, the full variable domain is ETGVTQSPTHLIKTRGQQVTLRCSSQSGHNTVSWYQQALGQGPQFIFQYYREEENGRGNFPPRFSGLQFPNYSSELNVNALELDDSALYLCASSLGTVQETQYFGPGTRLLVL.

Turning to this clonotype: A much larger clone differs from this one at a single base, so this may be a read error. This chain uses TRBV7-8 with TRBJ1-1, with 9 bases fitting TRBD1. This CDR3 contains 15 residues. The germline V gene has CDR1 SGHVS and CDR2 FQNEAQ. The CDR3 is CASSLWTGVNTAAFF. CDR3 DNA sequence: TGTGCCAGCAGCTTATGGACAGGGGTGAACACTGCAGCTTTCTTT.

Notes on this clonotype: Sequence at one end of the junction differs from germline and may be a read error. The chain is built from TRBV10-3 and TRBJ2-3; D is tentatively TRBD1 or TRBD2 (5 bases each). This CDR3 comprises 14 residues. CDR1 is ENHRY and CDR2 is SYGVKD in the germline V gene. CDR3 sequence (DNA): TGTGCCATCCGGGGCGACTATAGCACAGATACTCAGTCTTTT. This translates into CAIRGDYSTDTQSF.

In the case of this clonotype: Its ends do not fully match the called genes, so a read error is possible. This chain uses TRBV6-5 with TRBJ2-3, with D possibly being TRBD1 or TRBD2 (5 bases each). This CDR3 is built from 11 residues. Germline V CDR1 and CDR2: MNHEY, SVGAGI. The chain's CDR3 is CASSPGTPLNF. CDR3 DNA: TGTGCCAGCAGCCCTGGGACCCCGCTGAATTTT.

This clonotype was recorded once. The chain uses TRBV7-2 and TRBJ2-2; a weak D match, TRBD2 (5 bases). The CDR3 loop spans 18 amino acids. Looked up from germline, CDR1 is SGHTA and CDR2 is FQGNSA. V lost 1 base and J 0 bases, leaving 15 bases between the germline ends. The CDR3 nucleotides are TGTGCCAGCAGCTTAGGCCCTAGCTTGGCCGCGAACACCGGGGAGCTGTTTTTT. As protein: CASSLGPSLAANTGELFF.

This clonotype was observed a handful of times. The chain employs TRBV6-2 or TRBV6-3 and TRBJ2-3; 8 nucleotides agree with TRBD1. Germline assignment: CDR1 MNHEY and CDR2 SVGEGT. The CDR3 is 15 residues long. After removal of 6 bases from V and 3 bases from J, the junction contained 8 bases not matched to a gene. This CDR3 reads CASSHGQGVTDTQYF. As DNA, the CDR3 is TGTGCCAGCAGCCACGGACAGGGTGTAACAGATACGCAGTATTTT.

This clonotype was recorded many times. This chain connects TRBV7-2 to TRBJ1-2; no definite D call. From germline, CDR1 is SGHTA and CDR2 FQGNSA. The CDR3 has 13 amino acids. V lost 4 bases and J 6 bases, leaving 12 bases between the germline ends. CDR3 nucleotides: TGTGCCAGCAGCTCCACATGGAATAATGGCTACACCTTC. It codes for CASSSTWNNGYTF.

This clonotype appeared a few times. The chain has TRBV23-1 and TRBJ1-5; TRBD1 aligns across 9 bases. TRBV23-1 is noted as an ORF with a role that remains uncertain. J lost 7 bases, V lost 6 bases, and 10 bases had no gene match. The CDR3 extends over 15 amino acids. Here the CDR3 DNA reads TGCGCCAGCAGACGACGGACAGGGGTTGGGCAGCCCCAGCATTTT. It yields the protein CASRRRTGVGQPQHF.

This clonotype was recorded many times. This chain joins TRBV7-2 and TRBJ1-1; no clear D. Per germline, CDR1 SGHTA and CDR2 FQGNSA. The CDR3 is 15 residues long. V gave up 0 bases and J gave up 3 bases, with 11 bases separating them. CDR3 amino acids: CASSLATALDTEAFF. Written as DNA, the CDR3 is TGTGCCAGCAGCTTAGCCACAGCTCTGGACACTGAAGCTTTCTTT.

The chain uses TRBV5-1 and TRBJ2-1; 13 bases match TRBD2. The CDR3 extends over 15 amino acids. V lost 1 base to trimming and J lost 9 bases; unmatched junction nucleotides: 4. Germline V lookup: CDR1 SGHRS, CDR2 YFSETQ. Here the CDR3 reads CASSLTSGGAVEQFF. DNA for the CDR3: TGCGCCAGCAGCTTGACTAGCGGGGGGGCGGTTGAGCAGTTCTTC.

The gene calls are TRBV6-1 and TRBJ2-3; 12 bases are a match to TRBD1. The CDR3 extends over 16 amino acids. Unmatched junction bases numbered 6, after V lost 5 bases and J lost 3 bases. The germline gives CDR1 MNHNS, CDR2 SASEGT. The CDR3 loop reads CASSSGTGGATDTQYF. The CDR3 bases are TGTGCCAGCAGTTCCGGGACAGGGGGCGCAACAGATACGCAGTATTTT.

Worth noting for this clonotype: Its ends do not fully match the called genes, so a read error is possible. CDR3: CASSLLAVDEQCF. As DNA, the CDR3 is TGTGCCAGCAGCTTACTAGCGGTTGACGAGCAGTGCTTC. V gene TRBV7-9 combines with J gene TRBJ2-7, with 7 bases identical to TRBD2. This CDR3 is 13 amino acids long. The germline gives CDR1 SEHNR, CDR2 FQNEAQ (reference sequence).

The rearrangement links TRBV4-3 to TRBJ2-7; D remains unclear. The CDR3 loop spans 16 amino acids. Germline V gene lookup returns CDR1 LGHNA and CDR2 YSLEER. Trimming shortened V by 0 bases and J by 2 bases, and 14 bases separated the two germline ends. The DNA of the CDR3 is TGCGCCAGCAGCCAAGAGAGGCGCGGAACCCCCTACGAGCAGTACTTC. Its protein is CASSQERRGTPYEQYF.

This clonotype occurred a few times. CDR3 region: CSARLGAPSSNYGYTF. CDR3 sequence (DNA): TGCAGTGCTAGGCTGGGCGCTCCGTCTTCTAACTATGGCTACACCTTC. The V call is TRBV20-1, the J call TRBJ1-2; D unresolved. This CDR3 is 16 amino acids long. V shed 3 bases and J shed 0 bases, with 17 bases lying between them. Germline values: CDR1 DFQATT, CDR2 SNEGSKA (reference sequence).

This clonotype showed up just a few times. J is TRBJ2-1 and V is TRBV15; the D is unclear. Germline CDR1 LNHNV, CDR2 YYDKDF (reference sequence). The CDR3 is 15 residues long. Trimming cost V 2 bases and J 5 bases, with 13 bases left between them. CDR3 sequence: CATSRSGPGHNEQFF. Written as DNA, the CDR3 is TGTGCCACCAGCAGATCCGGGCCAGGCCACAATGAGCAGTTCTTC.

This clonotype was observed at least ten times. The genes are TRBV7-2 and TRBJ2-2, with 10 bases fitting TRBD2. The CDR3 contains 16 residues. Germline V gene sequence: CDR1 SGHTA, CDR2 FQGNSA. V lost 1 base, J lost 5 bases, and 4 bases stayed unmatched. The CDR3 DNA follows: TGTGCCAGCAGCTTAGAGCGGGGGGGAGTGACCGGGGAGCTGTTTTTT. This sequence encodes CASSLERGGVTGELFF.

This clonotype was found many times. The chain carries TRBV7-8 and TRBJ2-6; D may be TRBD2 (5 bases). Trimming pared 2 bases from V and 2 bases from J, leaving 13 bases between. Germline lookup yields CDR1 SGHVS and CDR2 FQNEAQ. The CDR3 is 17 residues long. The CDR3 bases are TGTGCCAGCAGCTTATCCCGGGGTTGGGCTGGGGCCAACGTCCTGACTTTC. Translated, it gives CASSLSRGWAGANVLTF.

The rearrangement uses TRBV11-2 and TRBJ2-3, with a possible D match to TRBD2 (5 bases). Germline lookup yields CDR1 SGHAT and CDR2 FQNNGV. Trimming removed 5 bases at V and 0 bases at J, with 18 bases between. The CDR3 loop spans 17 amino acids. CDR3 nucleotides: TGTGCCAGCAGCCTCCTCCCGACGCGGGCGAGCACAGATACGCAGTATTTT. This codes for CASSLLPTRASTDTQYF.

This chain joins TRBV10-2 and TRBJ1-6; D is perhaps TRBD1 (5 bases). The germline CDR1 and CDR2 sequences are WSHSY and SAAADI. V lost 2 bases and J lost 9, with 11 bases in between. The CDR3 spans 14 residues. DNA of the CDR3: TGCGCCAGCAGTGAGGCCGGGCAGGGTTCACCCCTCCACTTT. Translating gives CASSEAGQGSPLHF.

This clonotype was seen repeatedly, ten times or more. This chain links TRBV19 with TRBJ1-5; D remains unclear. Germline V gene data show CDR1 as LNHDA and CDR2 as SQIVND (reference sequence). The CDR3 contains 13 residues. V gave up 3 bases and J gave up 0 bases, with 3 bases separating them. In DNA, the CDR3 is TGTGCCAGTAGTATGTCTAGCAATCAGCCCCAGCATTTT. Residues: CASSMSSNQPQHF.

Only a few counts were recorded for this clonotype. The rearrangement links TRBV11-2 to TRBJ1-2, with 9 bases aligning to TRBD1. Germline-derived CDR1 and CDR2 are SGHAT and FQNNGV. This CDR3 contains 15 residues. Trimming took 5 bases from V and 8 from J; bases not matched to a gene: 12. Here the CDR3 DNA reads TGTGCCAGCAGCCCTTCCGGGACAGGGTTCCGCGGCTACACCTTC. This sequence encodes CASSPSGTGFRGYTF. Supplemented by reference TRBV11-2 and TRBJ1-2, the full variable domain reads EAGVAQSPRYKIIEKRQSVAFWCNPISGHATLYWYQQILGQGPKLLIQFQNNGVVDDSQLPKDRFSAERLKGVDSTLKIQPAKLEDSAVYLCASSPSGTGFRGYTFGSGTRLTVV.

This clonotype was observed a handful of times. This chain uses TRBV4-1 with TRBJ2-1; D may be TRBD1 (5 bases). V was trimmed by 4 bases and J by 5 bases, leaving 9 bases between them. This CDR3 has 13 amino acids. Germline V lookup: CDR1 MGHRA, CDR2 YSYEKL. This CDR3 is CASSLVQDNEQFF. The CDR3 DNA follows: TGCGCCAGCAGCCTAGTACAGGACAATGAGCAGTTCTTC.

The V gene is TRBV12-3 or TRBV12-4, the J gene TRBJ1-5; D remains ambiguous. V was pared by 6 bases and J by 11 bases, with 17 bases between. This CDR3 is built from 13 residues. This CDR3 reads CASSPGGPGTQHF. CDR3 coding DNA: TGTGCCAGCAGCCCGGGAGGCCCGGGGACCCAGCATTTT.

The sample holds a few counts of this clonotype. This rearrangement joins TRBV15 to TRBJ1-1; maybe TRBD1 (5 bases). The CDR3 contains 15 residues. Per germline, CDR1 LNHNV and CDR2 YYDKDF (reference sequence). V lost 0 bases and J lost 4, with 12 bases in between. The CDR3, as DNA: TGTGCCACCAGCAGAGATTTTGGGGGTAGCACTGAAGCTTTCTTT. This translates into CATSRDFGGSTEAFF. The entire variable domain, with the rest obtained from reference TRBV15 and TRBJ1-1, is as follows: DAMVIQNPRYQVTQFGKPVTLSCSQTLNHNVMYWYQQKSSQAPKLLFHYYDKDFNNEADTPDNFQSRRPNTSFCFLDIRSPGLGDTAMYLCATSRDFGGSTEAFFGQGTRLTVV.

This clonotype was detected a few times. The rearrangement joins TRBV6-2 or TRBV6-3 to TRBJ2-1; D not certain. V was pared by 5 bases and J by 0 bases, with 17 bases between. Germline V gives CDR1 MNHEY, CDR2 SVGEGT. The CDR3 loop spans 17 amino acids. As DNA, the CDR3 is TGTGCCAGCAGTCCTTATCCCGAGCACAACTCCTACAATGAGCAGTTCTTC. Translating it yields CASSPYPEHNSYNEQFF.

In this sample, this clonotype turned up a few times. The rearrangement uses TRBV11-2 and TRBJ2-1, with D perhaps matching TRBD1 (6 bases). CDR1 and CDR2 from the germline V gene are SGHAT and FQNNGV. Deletions cut 3 bases from V and 5 bases from J, with 14 bases between. The CDR3 consists of 15 residues. In DNA, the CDR3 is TGTGCCAGCAGCTTTGAGAGGGGGTCCCACAATGAGCAGTTCTTC. Its translation: CASSFERGSHNEQFF.

The sample holds a few counts of this clonotype. The chain couples TRBV5-6 to TRBJ2-1; the D is unclear. Looked up from germline, CDR1 is SGHDT and CDR2 is YYEEEE. With 0 bases removed from V and 3 bases from J, the gap between germline ends came to 10 bases. The CDR3 extends over 15 amino acids. The CDR3 bases are TGTGCCAGCAGCTTGGACTTCGCCGTCTACAATGAGCAGTTCTTC. This sequence encodes CASSLDFAVYNEQFF.